This is a list of T cell receptor beta chains from one sample in a study of beta chain features in type 1 diabetes. Measured with immunoSEQ multiplex PCR; TCRdb has only the in-frame clones, and not every one. The sample records 310,000 or so clones, roughly 11% being singletons. Sequencing used naive CD4+ T cells from blood. Receptors originate from a woman aged 30 to 39 in good health. Each CDR3 is given with its conserved first and last residue. Fields, in order: J gene, V gene, clone size, D gene, CDR3 DNA, CDR3 protein. A D gene is named only where the DNA matches it firmly. Only part of the rows carry a size: once, few, many, or a class if the clone is expanded.

J: TRBJ1-5
V: TRBV16
size: NA
D: NA
DNA: TGTGCCAGCAGCCAAGCAGGGCAGAATCAGCCCCAGCATTTT
CDR3: CASSQAGQNQPQHF

J: TRBJ1-1
V: TRBV6-5
size: few
D: NA
DNA: TGTGCCAGCACGGGAACGAGCACTGAAGCTTTCTTT
CDR3: CASTGTSTEAFF

J: TRBJ2-1
V: TRBV9
size: few
D: NA
DNA: TGTGCCAGCAGCGTAGTACTAGGCGGTTACAATGAGCAGTTCTTC
CDR3: CASSVVLGGYNEQFF

J: TRBJ2-3
V: TRBV27
size: NA
D: TRBD2
DNA: TGTGCCAGCAGTTCCCGTAGGGCTAGCGGGAGGGGTGGGACAGATACGCAGTATTTT
CDR3: CASSSRRASGRGGTDTQYF

J: TRBJ2-1
V: TRBV9
size: NA
D: TRBD2
DNA: TGTGCCAGCAGCGTAGCGATAGCGGGGGACAATGAGCAGTTCTTC
CDR3: CASSVAIAGDNEQFF

J: TRBJ2-5
V: TRBV18
size: NA
D: NA
DNA: TGTGCCAGCTCACCACCGATAGGGACAAGAGAAGAGACCCAGTACTTC
CDR3: CASSPPIGTREETQYF

J: TRBJ1-3
V: TRBV4-3
size: few
D: NA
DNA: TGCGCCAGCAGCCAAGATCGTACGTCGAGCTCTGGAAACACCATATATTTT
CDR3: CASSQDRTSSSGNTIYF

J: TRBJ2-1
V: TRBV5-1
size: few
D: TRBD1
DNA: TGCGCCAGCAGCTTGGCCACAGGGGGCGGAGATGAGCAGTTCTTC
CDR3: CASSLATGGGDEQFF

J: TRBJ1-1
V: TRBV7-2
size: few
D: NA
DNA: TGTGCCAGCAGCATACAACAGGGATCGAACACTGAAGCTTTCTTT
CDR3: CASSIQQGSNTEAFF

J: TRBJ2-7
V: TRBV2
size: few
D: NA
DNA: TGTGCCAGCAGTGTAGGCGACAGATACTACGAGCAGTACTTC
CDR3: CASSVGDRYYEQYF

J: TRBJ2-1
V: TRBV5-1
size: NA
D: NA
DNA: TGCGCCAGCAGCTTGGCAAATGAGCAGTTCTTC
CDR3: CASSLANEQFF

J: TRBJ2-1
V: TRBV7-3
size: few
D: NA
DNA: TGTGCCAGCAGCTTAATGGCAGGGCCCAACAATGAGCAGTTCTTC
CDR3: CASSLMAGPNNEQFF

J: TRBJ2-7
V: TRBV19
size: NA
D: NA
DNA: TGTGCCAGTAGTGTCCCAGGATCCGCCTCCTACGAGCAGTACTTC
CDR3: CASSVPGSASYEQYF

J: TRBJ2-5
V: TRBV5-8
size: few
D: NA
DNA: TGTGCCAGCAGCTTGGCGTCCAGTTCCCAGTACTTC
CDR3: CASSLASSSQYF

J: TRBJ2-1
V: TRBV11-2
size: few
D: NA
DNA: TGTGCCAGCAGCTTATATTCCTCTAGCCAGCCCTACAATGAGCAGTTCTTC
CDR3: CASSLYSSSQPYNEQFF

J: TRBJ2-7
V: TRBV11-1
size: few
D: TRBD1
DNA: TGTGCCAGCAGCTTAAGACAGGGTGGTGAGCAGTACTTC
CDR3: CASSLRQGGEQYF

J: TRBJ2-3
V: TRBV7-2
size: few
D: NA
DNA: TGTGCCAGCAAGAAGAGGGAGGCCCCGCAGTATTTT
CDR3: CASKKREAPQYF

J: TRBJ1-5
V: TRBV2
size: few
D: TRBD1
DNA: TGTGCCAGTGACAGGGAAAATCAGCCCCAGCATTTT
CDR3: CASDRENQPQHF

J: TRBJ2-1
V: TRBV4-2
size: few
D: TRBD1
DNA: TGTGCCAGCAGCCAAGTATCCGGGGACAGGAGATTCAATGAGCAGTTCTTC
CDR3: CASSQVSGDRRFNEQFF

J: TRBJ2-3
V: TRBV7-2
size: NA
D: NA
DNA: TGTGCCAGCAGCTTAGCGCCGGGACTCCCTGGCACAGATACGCAGTATTTT
CDR3: CASSLAPGLPGTDTQYF

J: TRBJ1-5
V: TRBV19
size: NA
D: NA
DNA: TGTGCCAGTAGTATCGAGGGGGTGGGCAATCAGCCCCAGCATTTT
CDR3: CASSIEGVGNQPQHF

J: TRBJ2-5
V: TRBV9
size: NA
D: TRBD2
DNA: TGTGCCAGCAGCGTGGGGGGTGGGAGCGGGAGTTTCGAGACCCAGTACTTC
CDR3: CASSVGGGSGSFETQYF

J: TRBJ2-1
V: TRBV29-1
size: NA
D: TRBD2
DNA: TGCAGCGTTGGTCTAGCGGGAGGGGGGAATGAGCAGTTCTTC
CDR3: CSVGLAGGGNEQFF

J: TRBJ2-1
V: TRBV4-3
size: NA
D: NA
DNA: TGCGCCAGCAGCCAAGATTGGACTTCCAGGGGCGATGAGCAGTTCTTC
CDR3: CASSQDWTSRGDEQFF

J: TRBJ2-7
V: TRBV2
size: NA
D: TRBD1
DNA: TGTGCCAGCAGATTACTACAGGGGGCGACCTACGAGCAGTACTTC
CDR3: CASRLLQGATYEQYF

J: TRBJ2-5
V: TRBV28
size: few
D: NA
DNA: TGTGCCAGCAGTTTAAGGAGAGAGACCCAGTACTTC
CDR3: CASSLRRETQYF

J: TRBJ2-1
V: TRBV4-3
size: few
D: TRBD2
DNA: TGCGCCAGCAGCCAGGAGGTGGTCGGGAGGATCTACAATGAGCAGTTCTTC
CDR3: CASSQEVVGRIYNEQFF

J: TRBJ2-5
V: TRBV23-1
size: NA
D: TRBD1
DNA: TGCGCCAGCAGTCAATCAATTGGACAGGGTTGGATGGAGACCCAGTACTTC
CDR3: CASSQSIGQGWMETQYF

J: TRBJ2-7
V: TRBV7-2
size: NA
D: TRBD2
DNA: TGTGCCAGCAGCTTAGCAAGGACTAGCGCTTACGAGCAGTACTTC
CDR3: CASSLARTSAYEQYF

J: TRBJ1-2
V: TRBV27
size: NA
D: TRBD1
DNA: TGTGCCAGCAGTTCGAGGACAGGGGTCCAGGGTAACTATGGCTACACCTTC
CDR3: CASSSRTGVQGNYGYTF

J: TRBJ2-2
V: TRBV30
size: NA
D: NA
DNA: TGTGCCTGGACGGGCGGGAGAGGGGGCGGGGAGCTGTTTTTT
CDR3: CAWTGGRGGGELFF

J: TRBJ2-1
V: TRBV25-1
size: few
D: TRBD1
DNA: TGTGCCAGTAAGAACCAGGGGGCGAAGTACAATGAGCAGTTCTTC
CDR3: CASKNQGAKYNEQFF

J: TRBJ2-5
V: TRBV7-9
size: few
D: TRBD1
DNA: TGTGCCAGCAGTCAAACAGGGGTCGAGACCCAGTACTTC
CDR3: CASSQTGVETQYF

J: TRBJ2-1
V: TRBV29-1
size: NA
D: TRBD2
DNA: TGCAGCGTTGGGCTAGCGGATTACAATGAGCAGTTCTTC
CDR3: CSVGLADYNEQFF

J: TRBJ2-2
V: TRBV6-6
size: NA
D: NA
DNA: TGTGCCAGCAAAACAGGTCTCGCGAACACCGGGGAGCTGTTTTTT
CDR3: CASKTGLANTGELFF

J: TRBJ1-1
V: TRBV29-1
size: few
D: NA
DNA: TGCAGCGCGTCTAGGAACACTGAAGCTTTCTTT
CDR3: CSASRNTEAFF

J: TRBJ2-2
V: TRBV7-3
size: NA
D: NA
DNA: TGTGCCAGCAGCTCCAGGGTGGACACCGGGGAGCTGTTTTTT
CDR3: CASSSRVDTGELFF

J: TRBJ2-5
V: TRBV28
size: few
D: NA
DNA: TGTGCCAGCAGTTTGATTGCACTAGGGGAGACCCAGTACTTC
CDR3: CASSLIALGETQYF

J: TRBJ1-1
V: TRBV27
size: few
D: NA
DNA: TGTGCCAGCACCCCTTTAGGGAGGTCGTACACTGAAGCTTTCTTT
CDR3: CASTPLGRSYTEAFF

J: TRBJ1-1
V: TRBV2
size: NA
D: TRBD1
DNA: TGTGCCAGCATGACAGGGGAAAACACTGAAGCTTTCTTT
CDR3: CASMTGENTEAFF